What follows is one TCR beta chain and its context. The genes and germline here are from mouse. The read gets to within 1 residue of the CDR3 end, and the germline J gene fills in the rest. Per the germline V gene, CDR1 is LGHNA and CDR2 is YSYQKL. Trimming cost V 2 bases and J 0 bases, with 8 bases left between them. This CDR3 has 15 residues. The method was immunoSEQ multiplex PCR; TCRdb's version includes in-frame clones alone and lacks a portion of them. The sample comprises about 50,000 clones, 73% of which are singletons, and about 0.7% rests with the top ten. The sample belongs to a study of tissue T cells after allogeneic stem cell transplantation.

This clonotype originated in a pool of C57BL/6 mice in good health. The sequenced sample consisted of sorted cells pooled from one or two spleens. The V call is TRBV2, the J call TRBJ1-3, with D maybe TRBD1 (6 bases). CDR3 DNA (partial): TGTGCCAGCAGCCAAAGGGGGACTTCTGGAAATACGCTCTAT. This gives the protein CASSQRGTSGNTLY. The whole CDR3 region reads CASSQRGTSGNTLYF.